This T cell receptor (beta chain) is drawn from a study of T cells in Graves' hyperthyroidism and ophthalmopathy. This clonotype was seen ten or more times. Germline V gives CDR1 WSHSY, CDR2 SAAADI. Deletions cut 0 bases from V and 4 bases from J, with 10 bases between. The length of the CDR3 is 15 residues. Amplification of TCR beta CDR3 regions used RNA as the template. A first-round RT-PCR of the TCR CDR3 used the HTBI primer set. TCRdb redid the calling of the multiplex PCR reads with MiXCR, one entry per CDR3 protein. Counted here are about 400,000 distinct CDR3 sequences, more than 13% occurring once; the ten biggest clones make up less than 35%.

The TCR was taken from a woman between 25 and 40 years old with Graves' hyperthyroidism. The rearrangement uses TRBV10-2 and TRBJ2-1; a possible D gene is TRBD2 (6 bases). Sequenced input: blood. Here the CDR3 reads CASSESAGRYNEQFF. CDR3 coding DNA: TGCGCCAGCAGTGAGTCGGCAGGGAGGTACAATGAGCAGTTCTTC.